Below are 2 T cell receptor beta chains sequenced from a single sample in a study of blood T cell repertoires in COVID-19. Libraries were prepared by immunoSEQ multiplex PCR; TCRdb keeps only in-frame clonotypes and omits some of them. The sample has some 150,000 clones, roughly 88% seen once. Sequencing was done on a sample of PBMCs or T cells enriched from blood (not recorded which). These receptors were taken from a young woman with acute COVID-19.

The rearrangement joins TRBV5-1 to TRBJ2-2; 9 bases fit TRBD1. The germline V gene has CDR1 SGHRS and CDR2 YFSETQ. CDR3 length equals 15 residues. With V trimmed by 5 bases and J by 0 bases, 2 bases remained unmatched. The CDR3 loop reads CASSWDRANTGELFF. CDR3 DNA: TGCGCCAGCAGTTGGGACAGGGCGAACACCGGGGAGCTGTTTTTT.

J is TRBJ2-2 and V is TRBV19; 8 nucleotides agree with TRBD2. The CDR3 sequence is 16 residues long. V trimming: 5 bases; J trimming: 4 bases; junction bases outside the gene matches: 9. Germline-derived CDR1 and CDR2 are LNHDA and SQIVND (reference sequence). Here the CDR3 reads CASSPGTSPFTGELFF. The CDR3 coding sequence is TGTGCCAGTAGTCCCGGGACTAGTCCCTTCACCGGGGAGCTGTTTTTT.